This passage covers 14 T cell receptor beta chains from one sample sequenced in a study of T cells expressing NK-cell markers. TCRdb reworked the 5' RACE reads into one entry per CDR3 protein, no DNA. In all, the sample yields 550,000 to 600,000 distinct CDR3 sequences. Sequenced: blood T cells: a sorted CD56 or NKG2C T cell subset, CD4+ or CD8+ T cells, or bulk PBMC T cells (not recorded which). All receptors derive from a man aged 18 to 30 in good health.

The chain employs TRBV10-3 and TRBJ1-3; TCRdb's D gene call, TRBD1, goes unchecked for lack of DNA. The CDR3 has 14 residues. Germline CDR1 ENHRY, CDR2 SYGVKD. The chain's CDR3 is CASGASASGNTIYF.

This chain connects TRBV4-3 to TRBJ2-1; the D call from TCRdb, TRBD1, cannot be confirmed without DNA. The V gene's germline CDR1 is LGHNA and CDR2 YSLEER. The CDR3 runs to 16 residues. The CDR3: CASSQRGTGAYNEQFF.

The chain combines TRBV12-3 or TRBV12-4 with TRBJ2-5; TCRdb lists TRBD1, though no DNA is available to test this call. CDR3 length: 11 residues. Here the CDR3 reads CASRNTGHQYF.

The gene calls are TRBV11-2 and TRBJ1-2; no DNA is available, so the TRBD1 call from TCRdb remains unchecked. Looked up from germline, CDR1 is SGHAT and CDR2 is FQNNGV. This CDR3 region has 16 residues. CDR3 in amino acids: CASSLAGQSLLYGYTF.

J is TRBJ2-7 and V is TRBV7-9; the TCRdb D gene call, TRBD1, has no DNA to confirm it. Germline V gene data show CDR1 as SEHNR and CDR2 as FQNEAQ (reference sequence). The CDR3 contains 13 residues. CDR3 region: CASSALPILEQYF.

This sequence joins TRBV9 and TRBJ2-5. Germline V lookup: CDR1 SGDLS, CDR2 YYNGEE. This CDR3 has 14 amino acids. CDR3 amino acids: CASSRLTVGETQYF.

This chain joins TRBV20-1 and TRBJ2-6; the TCRdb call, TRBD1, lacks DNA for checking. This CDR3 region has 16 residues. The germline CDR1 and CDR2 sequences are DFQATT and SNEGSKA (reference sequence). This CDR3 is CSVWGQANSGANVLTF.

The chain combines TRBV9 with TRBJ2-1; TCRdb calls TRBD2, which cannot be checked without DNA. Germline V CDR1 and CDR2: SGDLS, YYNGEE. The CDR3 is made up of 14 amino acids. CDR3 residues: CASSPSGRDNEQFF.

This chain connects TRBV20-1 to TRBJ1-5; TCRdb names TRBD1, which stays unverified in the absence of DNA. From germline, CDR1 is DFQATT and CDR2 SNEGSKA (reference sequence). The length of the CDR3 is 16 residues. CDR3: CSARSRDRGSNQPQHF.

The chain joins TRBV12-3 or TRBV12-4 to TRBJ1-4; checking the TCRdb D call of TRBD1 is not possible without DNA. The CDR3 covers 15 residues. The CDR3 here is CASSFAGGRGEKLFF.

V gene TRBV20-1 combines with J gene TRBJ1-1. Germline loops: CDR1 DFQATT, CDR2 SNEGSKA (reference sequence). The CDR3 covers 16 residues. The CDR3 sequence is CSAIYGSSFVGIDAFF.

This rearrangement joins TRBV7-9 to TRBJ2-3; the TCRdb D gene call, TRBD2, has no DNA to confirm it. From germline, CDR1 is SEHNR and CDR2 FQNEAQ (reference sequence). The CDR3 is made up of 17 amino acids. The chain's CDR3 is CASSPPRSGTHTDTQYF.

This rearrangement joins TRBV7-2 to TRBJ2-7. Per the germline V gene, CDR1 is SGHTA and CDR2 is FQGNSA. The CDR3 totals 14 residues. Here the CDR3 reads CASSLNPKGIEQYF.

CDR3 loop: CASSTSRERDTEAFF. The rearrangement links TRBV12-3 or TRBV12-4 to TRBJ1-1; as DNA is missing, the TRBD1 call by TCRdb cannot be tested. The CDR3 runs 15 residues.